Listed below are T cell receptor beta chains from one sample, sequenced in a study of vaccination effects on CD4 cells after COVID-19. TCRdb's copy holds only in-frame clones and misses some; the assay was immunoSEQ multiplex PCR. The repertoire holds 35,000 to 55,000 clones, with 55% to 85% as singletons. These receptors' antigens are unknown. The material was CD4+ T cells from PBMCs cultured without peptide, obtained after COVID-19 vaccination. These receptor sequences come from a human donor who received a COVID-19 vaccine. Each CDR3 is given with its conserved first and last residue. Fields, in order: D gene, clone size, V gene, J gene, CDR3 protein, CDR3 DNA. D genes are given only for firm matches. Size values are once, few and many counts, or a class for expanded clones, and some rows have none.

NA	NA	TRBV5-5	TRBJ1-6	CASSLAVGAGVFSPLHF	TGTGCCAGCAGCTTGGCAGTAGGGGCGGGCGTCTTTTCACCCCTCCACTTT
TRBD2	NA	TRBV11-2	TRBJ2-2	CASSLRETHTGELFF	TGTGCCAGCAGCTTGCGGGAGACCCACACCGGGGAGCTGTTTTTT
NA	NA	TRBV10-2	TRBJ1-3	CASGGGGRISGNTIYF	TGCGCCAGCGGGGGCGGCGGGAGGATCTCTGGAAACACCATATATTTT
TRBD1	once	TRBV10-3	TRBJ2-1	CAVAGTGRNEQFF	TGTGCCGTTGCCGGGACAGGGAGGAATGAGCAGTTCTTC
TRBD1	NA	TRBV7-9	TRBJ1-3	CASRGTDGNTIYF	TGTGCCAGCAGGGGGACAGATGGAAACACCATATATTTT
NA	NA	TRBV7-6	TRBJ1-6	CASSLVGTDYSPLHF	TGTGCCAGCAGCTTAGTCGGGACCGACTATTCACCCCTCCACTTT
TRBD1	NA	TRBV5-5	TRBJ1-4	CASSLEGQLNEKLFF	TGTGCCAGCAGCTTGGAGGGACAGTTAAATGAAAAACTGTTTTTT
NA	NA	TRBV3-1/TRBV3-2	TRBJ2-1	CASGRTGDNEQFF	TGTGCCAGCGGTCGGACTGGAGACAATGAGCAGTTCTTC
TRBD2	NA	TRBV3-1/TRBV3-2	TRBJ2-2	CASSHSLLAGDGELFF	TGTGCCAGCAGCCATTCTCTTCTAGCGGGAGACGGGGAGCTGTTTTTT
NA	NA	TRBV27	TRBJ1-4	CASSSRTVSTNEKLFF	TGTGCCAGCAGCTCGAGGACAGTCTCAACTAATGAAAAACTGTTTTTT
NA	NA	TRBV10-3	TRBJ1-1	CAISEGQGGMNTEAFF	TGTGCCATCAGTGAGGGGCAGGGAGGTATGAACACTGAAGCTTTCTTT
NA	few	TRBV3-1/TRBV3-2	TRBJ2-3	CASSQGRGRATQYF	TGTGCCAGCAGCCAAGGCAGAGGTAGGGCTACGCAGTATTTT
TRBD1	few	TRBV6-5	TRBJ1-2	CASTHPDRVGHGYTF	TGTGCCAGCACCCACCCGGACAGGGTGGGCCATGGCTACACCTTC
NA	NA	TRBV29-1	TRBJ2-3	CSVLRGGRTDTQYF	TGCAGCGTGTTGAGGGGGGGACGCACAGATACGCAGTATTTT
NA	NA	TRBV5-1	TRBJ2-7	CASSLGAFEYEQYF	TGCGCCAGCAGCTTGGGGGCATTTGAGTACGAGCAGTACTTC
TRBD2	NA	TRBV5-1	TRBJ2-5	CASSDSGRVPETQYF	TGCGCCAGCAGTGATAGCGGGAGAGTTCCGGAGACCCAGTACTTC
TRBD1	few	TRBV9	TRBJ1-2	CASSVPGQGASF	TGTGCCAGCAGCGTCCCGGGACAGGGGGCCTCCTTC
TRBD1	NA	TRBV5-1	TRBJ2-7	CASSPGQGIYEQYF	TGCGCCAGCAGCCCGGGACAGGGTATCTACGAGCAGTACTTC
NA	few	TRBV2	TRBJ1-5	CASSEWYSPMNF	TGTGCCAGCAGTGAATGGTACAGCCCCATGAATTTT
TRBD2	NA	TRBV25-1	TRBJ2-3	CASSEGSSGITDTQYF	TGTGCCAGCAGTGAAGGGTCTAGCGGGATAACAGATACGCAGTATTTT
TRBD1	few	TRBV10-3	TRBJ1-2	CAIGRGPRQGSIYGYTF	TGTGCCATCGGGAGGGGCCCCAGACAGGGCTCGATCTATGGCTACACCTTC
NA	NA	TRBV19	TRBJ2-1	CASTTVGETPYNEQFF	TGTGCCAGTACCACGGTGGGGGAGACCCCCTACAATGAGCAGTTCTTC
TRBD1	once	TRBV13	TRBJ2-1	CASSSSGQGAQEQFF	TGTGCCAGCAGCTCCTCGGGACAGGGGGCGCAGGAGCAGTTCTTC
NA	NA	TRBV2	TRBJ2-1	CASSVAGPNYNEQFF	TGTGCCAGCAGTGTTGCAGGCCCAAATTACAATGAGCAGTTCTTC
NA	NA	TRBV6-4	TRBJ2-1	CASSPLRGGNEQFF	TGTGCCAGCAGCCCGCTTCGTGGGGGAAATGAGCAGTTCTTC
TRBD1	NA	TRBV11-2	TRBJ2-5	CASSLVATGGIVTQYF	TGTGCCAGCAGCTTAGTCGCAACAGGGGGGATTGTGACCCAGTACTTC
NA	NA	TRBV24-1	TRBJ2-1	CATSDLLVNEQFF	TGTGCCACCAGTGATTTGCTCGTTAATGAGCAGTTCTTC
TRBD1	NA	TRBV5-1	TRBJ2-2	CASSSQGAGTGELFF	TGCGCCAGCAGCTCACAGGGGGCTGGCACCGGGGAGCTGTTTTTT